Sequencing of this TCR beta chain was carried out in a study of T cell responses to AZD1222 COVID-19 vaccine. As to this clone: Antigen specificity is unknown.

The study pooled second doses at about 4 or about 12 weeks. General observations from the study: Spike as a whole was targeted by vaccine-associated CD4 TCRs, dominant at 160-218 and 743-854. Just a handful of AZD1222 recipients tested seropositive at baseline. Elevations in Spike-specific TCR breadth and depth followed administration of two AZD1222 doses.

CDR1 and CDR2 from the germline V gene are MNHEY and SVGEGT. Trimming cost V 6 bases and J 4 bases; bases outside gene matches: 5. The CDR3 runs to 13 residues. The method was immunoSEQ multiplex PCR; TCRdb's version includes in-frame clones alone and lacks a portion of them. The sample lists roughly 80,000 clones, 87% seen once, with about 9.9% in the top ten. The sequences come from peripheral blood, collected 28 days after the second AZD1222 dose. The sequence was obtained from an adult who received the AZD1222 COVID-19 vaccine. The V and J genes are TRBV6-2 or TRBV6-3 and TRBJ1-2; 7 bases fit TRBD1. The CDR3 DNA reads as TGTGCCAGCAGCACTGACAGGGCCTATGGCTACACCTTC. As protein: CASSTDRAYGYTF.